A single T cell receptor beta chain is shown here with its context. Trimming cost V 2 bases and J 4 bases; bases outside gene matches: 5. The CDR3 runs to 15 residues. In germline, CDR1 is MDHEN, CDR2 SYDVKM. The sample originates from a study of neoadjuvant anti-PD-1 for oral cavity cancer. Study-level information: Before surgery, most patients got three to four biweekly 3 mg/kg nivolumab doses.

Time point noted: after neoadjuvant nivolumab, at surgical resection. TCRdb keeps only in-frame clones here, not all; method: immunoSEQ multiplex PCR. This table has tens of thousands of clones, under 30% appearing once. This material consisted of tumor tissue, taken after nivolumab (anti-PD-1) treatment. This sequence originates from a person between 40 and 80 years old with oral cavity squamous cell carcinoma. This chain uses TRBV28 with TRBJ2-7; 10 nucleotides line up with TRBD1. The CDR3 loop is CASSLPGQGLYEQYF. The CDR3 DNA reads as TGTGCCAGCAGTTTACCGGGACAGGGGTTGTACGAGCAGTACTTC.